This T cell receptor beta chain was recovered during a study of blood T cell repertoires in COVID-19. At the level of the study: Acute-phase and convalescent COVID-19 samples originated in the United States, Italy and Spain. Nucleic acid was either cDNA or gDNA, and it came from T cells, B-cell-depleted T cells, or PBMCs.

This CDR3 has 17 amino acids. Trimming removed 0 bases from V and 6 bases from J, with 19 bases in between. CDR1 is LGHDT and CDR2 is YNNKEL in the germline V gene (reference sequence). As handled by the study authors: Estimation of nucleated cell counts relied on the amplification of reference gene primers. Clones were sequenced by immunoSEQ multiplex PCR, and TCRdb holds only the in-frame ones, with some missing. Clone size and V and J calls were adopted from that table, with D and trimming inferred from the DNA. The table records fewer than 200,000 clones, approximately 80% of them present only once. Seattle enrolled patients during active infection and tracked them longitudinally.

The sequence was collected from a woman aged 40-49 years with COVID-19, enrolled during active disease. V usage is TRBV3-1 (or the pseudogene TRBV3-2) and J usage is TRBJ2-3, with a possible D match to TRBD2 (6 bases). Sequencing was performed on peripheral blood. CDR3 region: CASSQERRDPLGDTQYF. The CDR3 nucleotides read TGTGCCAGCAGCCAAGAAAGGCGGGACCCCCTCGGGGATACGCAGTATTTT.